Below, one TCR beta chain is given with its context. This clonotype was observed many times. The antigen this receptor binds is unknown. Per-base qualities were not stored, and no clone one base away is much larger. The hyperthyroidism patients were between 18 and 65 years old and newly diagnosed, with a disease duration of less than 2 months. Any patient with an uncontrolled infection, another autoimmune disease, pregnancy or lactation was excluded. Diagnoses relied on clinical symptoms, serum thyroxine and TRAb, thyroid ultrasound and orbital computed tomography. Blood from progressor patients was drawn when they were first diagnosed with hyperthyroidism, before any ophthalmopathy symptoms appeared. Ficoll-Paque density gradient centrifugation was used to isolate PBMCs from 9.5 to 10 ml of fresh peripheral blood. Progressor patients were defined as those initially diagnosed with Graves' hyperthyroidism in whom ophthalmopathy developed during follow-up. Trizol reagent was used to extract total RNA, and RNA quality was then checked on an Agilent 2100 Bioanalyzer.

This record belongs to a study of T cells in Graves' hyperthyroidism and ophthalmopathy (dated by TCRdb to about 2019). Some background on the complete study: Peripheral blood was sampled at the time of initial diagnosis, prior to any treatment. TCR V-J signatures able to tell the groups apart were searched for in a discovery cohort of 90 to 100 patients, of whom over 40 had Graves' ophthalmopathy and roughly 57 had stable Graves' hyperthyroidism. Whether ophthalmopathy could be predicted prospectively was tested in an independent validation cohort made up of fewer than 20 hyperthyroidism patients plus 17 patients who later progressed to ophthalmopathy. The roughly 100 discovery patients were divided at random into training and test sets in a 7:3 ratio. Thyroid tissue and blood T-cell repertoires from more than five Graves' hyperthyroidism patients were also compared in the study. Following sampling, methimazole starting at 30 mg daily was given to hyperthyroidism patients, and high-dose intravenous methylprednisolone was given to ophthalmopathy patients. The paper reports TCR Vbeta CDR3 sequencing of 130 to 150 peripheral blood samples: approximately 41 ophthalmopathy, approximately 74 hyperthyroidism and around 17 progressor patients. The research as a whole found: Most expanded thyroid clonotypes (frequency above 0.001) were also detected in blood, a finding suggesting that blood repertoires may reflect thyroid immune responses. No statistical method was used to fix the sample size in advance, and group allocation was not hidden from the investigators. During validation, the model predicted progression to ophthalmopathy a median of roughly 7.1 months ahead of onset, with more than 60% sensitivity and 72.22% specificity. Ophthalmopathy was separated from stable hyperthyroidism by a 13 V-J signature model, with approximately 89% sensitivity and 81% to 82% specificity obtained in cross-validation and 80%/75% obtained in testing.

The TCR beta CDR3 regions were amplified from RNA transcripts. A first-round RT-PCR of the TCR CDR3 used the HTBI primer set with the Qiagen OneStep RT-PCR kit. Libraries were constructed in a second round of multiplex PCR, after which size selection and purification were performed. Sequencing of the libraries was done on an Illumina HiSeq2000 using paired-end 100 bp reads. Under the source paper's analysis protocol: Raw data were processed with SOAPnuke, discarding reads with adapters, uncalled bases, mean Phred below 15, or no exact constant-primer or identifier match. COPE v1.2.5 was used to merge the high-quality paired reads, and each unique nucleotide sequence was defined as a clonotype. Clonotypes were aligned to IMGT TRBV, TRBD and TRBJ reference segments using MiTCR v1.1. The analysis was restricted to V-J combinations with a frequency above 0.0001, which together covered 99% to 99.2% of the repertoires. A TCS score was defined as the ratio of F50 (clonal expansion) to E x V (chaos), with BLOSUM62-based TCRdist applied between CDR3 peptides within each V-J. Welch's t-statistics and random forest reduced roughly 540 V-J features to roughly 13, which were used in a naive Bayes classifier (R e1071). Through fastp at Q25 and MiXCR, TCRdb rebuilt clones from the public reads, retaining in-frame beta chains. Each record represents a unique CDR3 protein, reported with the most common genes and DNA among its rows. TCRdb, not the authors, supplied the V and J calls. Counted in this sample were approximately 370,000 distinct CDR3 sequences; about a sixth of them appeared once. Clones ranked in the top ten supply around a third of the sample.

V sheds 1 base and J sheds 3 bases, leaving 7 bases between their ends. The CDR3 goes from the cysteine to the phenylalanine over 14 residues. The retained sequence is limited to the CDR3, 42 bases, with the frame set at the first base. The germline V gene supplies CDR1 SGHDT and CDR2 YYEEEE. This sequence uses TRBV5-6 and TRBJ2-2, and the D gene may be TRBD2, 5 bases matching. This receptor was obtained from a woman aged 30 to 39 with Graves' hyperthyroidism that later progressed to Graves' ophthalmopathy. The sample comprised blood. CDR3 protein: CASSLYGDTGELFF. At the DNA level, the sequence is TGTGCCAGCAGCTTGTACGGGGACACCGGGGAGCTGTTTTTT.